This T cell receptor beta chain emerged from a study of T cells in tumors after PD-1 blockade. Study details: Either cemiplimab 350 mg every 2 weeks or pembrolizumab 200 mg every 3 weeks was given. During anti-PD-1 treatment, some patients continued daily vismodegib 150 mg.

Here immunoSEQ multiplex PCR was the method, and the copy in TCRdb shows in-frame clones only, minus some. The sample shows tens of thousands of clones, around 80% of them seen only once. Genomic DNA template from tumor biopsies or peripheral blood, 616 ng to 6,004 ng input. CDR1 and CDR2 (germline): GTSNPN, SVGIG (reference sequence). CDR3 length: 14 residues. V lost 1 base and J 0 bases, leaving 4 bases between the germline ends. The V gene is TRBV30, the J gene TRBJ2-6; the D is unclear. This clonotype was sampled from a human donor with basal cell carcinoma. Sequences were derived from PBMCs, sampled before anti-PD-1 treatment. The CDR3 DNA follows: TGTGCCTGGAGTGCAATCTCTGGGGCCAACGTCCTGACTTTC. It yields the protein CAWSAISGANVLTF.